This T cell receptor (beta chain) was captured in a study of cytomegalovirus exposure and HLA in healthy donors (dated by TCRdb to 2017 to 2019). Turning to the overall study: An earlier analysis of 587 of the donors reported 250 to 350 Gb of sequence data and 95 million to 130 million unique TCR beta sequences obtained from about 200 million T cells. Roughly 290 gigabases of sequencing data and 70 million to 100 million unique TCR sequences made up an early release that covered several hundred HLA-typed donors. The genetic ancestry cluster associated with self-reported Caucasian donors included over 80% of the roughly 400 genotyped donors. The study aimed to test whether signatures of past pathogen exposure could be identified by cataloging public T cell receptors. The study profiled the T cell repertoires of 500 to 800 subjects by immunosequencing and related them to cytomegalovirus serostatus. Besides the first cohort of approximately 710 subjects, a separate validation cohort made up of 120 different subjects was used. High-throughput TCR immunosequencing, statistical association of individual TCRs with disease status, and machine learning were combined to predict cytomegalovirus infection status. To study patterns of TCR occurrence, a later analysis re-analyzed previously published TCR beta repertoires from around 700 donors and added high-resolution HLA genotyping. Rather than drawing on any new phenotypic data, the later analysis identified candidate immune exposures from TCR beta sequences and the way those sequences occurred across donors. To decide whether each TCR beta V gene segment behaved as functional or pseudogenic, an earlier analysis of some 600 of the donors relied on high-throughput TCR beta sequencing. Donor age, sex, ethnicity and CMV serostatus were collected together with the repertoire data. In a later genetic analysis, genome-wide SNP genotypes for about 65% of the 666 donors were used, and that subset was treated as a discovery cohort. Every repertoire in the discovery cohort had been generated on one and the same sequencing platform. HLA typing included class I and class II loci at four-digit resolution. Typing coverage differed by locus: A, B, C, DRB1 and DQB1 were typed in roughly 629-630 donors, DQA1 in about 500, DPA1 in around 600, and DPB1 in 472. A few DR-DQ haplotypes were treated as single units for association and clustering because of strong linkage in the cohort. Among some 410 genotyped donors of the cohort, an average of roughly 230,000 unique TCR beta nucleotide sequences was sequenced per donor, of which 15% to 20% were non-productive. Here is what the overall study found, with its caveats: A later analysis reported that several top co-occurrence clusters appeared linked to parvovirus B19, influenza, CMV and Epstein-Barr virus. The cohort was sequenced for TCR beta chains only, and without alpha or paired-chain data the features that could be detected were limited. A further reported finding was that TCR beta sequences accurately predicted the HLA-A and HLA-B alleles for most subjects in the first cohort. When HLA alleles, especially DR and DQ, strongly co-occurred, TCR associations were difficult to assign to individual alleles. CMV serostatus was the only immune exposure information available for the cohort. The authors suggested that the approach could potentially be extended to other disease states and immunological phenotypes. The classifier was reported to diagnose cytomegalovirus status with high specificity and sensitivity in both the original and validation cohorts. Correlated functional status among segregating V segments might be attributable to linkage disequilibrium, but an unknown experimental factor could not be ruled out. While some public TCRs were present in many individuals, most TCR sequences turned up only very rarely across donors. In an earlier analysis of approximately 590 of the donors, most TCR beta V segments were observed in productive rearrangements about 87% or about 30% of the time, broadly matching IMGT annotations. A later analysis associated around 16,000 TCR beta sequences with specific HLA alleles at a false discovery rate of 0.05. A few of the identified cytomegalovirus-associated TCR beta chains were confirmed in vitro to be specific for cytomegalovirus antigens. In a later analysis, the rate of TCR association differed among HLA loci, with DRB1 alleles having the most associated TCRs and HLA-C alleles having the fewest. HLA typing was unavailable for some donors at each locus, so association tests used only the typed subset. A later genetic analysis associated a missense DCLRE1C variant with V-gene and J-gene trimming of TCR beta chains, and an independent cohort replicated the association. Compared with equally common non-associated chains, HLA-associated TCR beta chains in a later analysis were more clonally expanded and had lower generation probabilities. Most CMV-associated TCR beta chains appeared to be HLA-restricted in a later analysis, and the HLA associations seemed to be driven largely by CMV exposure. According to a later genetic analysis, donors in an Asian-associated ancestry cluster had fewer N-insertions in productive TCRs than the approximately 650-donor mean. The study gave a list of roughly 150 TCR beta chains associated with cytomegalovirus. A group of highly shared sequence variants was considered likely to be a technical artifact of the sequencing pipeline. Because counts were too low, roughly 16 rarely observed V segments, including chromosome 9 orphons, were excluded from the earlier analysis of 587 of the donors. The presence/absence analyses assumed that sequencing depth was roughly uniform across donors, and that assumption may not be true.

Regarding this clone: This clone's antigen is unknown. Nothing much larger sits one base from this clone, and base qualities are not available.

The cohort was made up of 500 to 800 healthy bone marrow donors. At the time of sampling, all cohort members were nominally healthy, though unrecorded immune exposures were likely present. The donor was CMV seronegative and belonged to the group of several hundred seronegative cohort members. Every donor gave a peripheral blood sample, and the peripheral blood mononuclear cells from that sample were used for TCR beta sequencing. Genomic DNA was extracted from the blood cell samples with the Qiagen DNeasy Blood Extraction Kit. Library prep was done by the immunoSEQ multiplex PCR assay. The multiplex PCR relied on a mix of 60 forward primers for TCR Vbeta segments and 13 reverse primers for TCR Jbeta segments. A multiplex PCR assay on genomic DNA amplified the CDR3 region of rearranged TCR beta genes. The amplified TCR beta libraries were sequenced on the Illumina HiSeq System as 87-base-pair reads. On the authors' methods: A later analysis tallied tens of millions of unique TCR beta chains across the 700 or so repertoires, and some 10 million of those chains were shared by two or more donors. To remove PCR and sequencing errors, raw reads were error-corrected and collapsed into unique sequences using a nearest-neighbor algorithm that merged closely related sequences. To assign V, D and J gene segments, CDR3 sequences were aligned to IMGT reference sequences. Each retained sequence needed at least a six-nucleotide match to both a V gene segment and a J gene segment. A rearrangement counted as productive if the CDR3 had no stop codons and remained in frame with V and J, and every other rearrangement counted as non-productive. CDR3 was defined by IMGT convention, running from the second conserved V-encoded cysteine to the conserved J-encoded phenylalanine. The earlier analysis of 587 of the donors excluded any sequence lacking an unambiguous match to a single V gene segment. In an earlier analysis of several hundred of the donors, V segments were called functional above 56.7% productive rearrangements and were called segregating when the between-donor standard deviation exceeded 5%. A statistical classification framework was built to diagnose cytomegalovirus status from the catalog of TCR beta chain sequences. In a later analysis, TCR nucleotide sequences were compared against IMGT/GENE-DB human TR gene sequences so that V and J genes could be assigned. A later analysis assigned CDR3 sequences and most-parsimonious VDJ recombination scenarios with the TCRdist pipeline. In a later analysis, each TCR beta chain was defined by its CDR3 amino acid sequence together with its V-gene family, and reads lacking a unique V-gene family were excluded. To address suspected cross-contamination and a sequencing artifact, a later analysis removed approximately 600 highly shared, low-generation-probability nucleotide sequences. For each public chain, a later analysis derived a clonal expansion index from normalized ranks of inferred template counts within each repertoire. A later analysis computed generation probabilities with a VDJ recombination model fitted to out-of-frame rearrangements, and checked the results against IGoR. In a later analysis, TCR-TCR, TCR-HLA and TCR-CMV co-occurrence was scored with hypergeometric tests, and a repertoire-size bias correction was applied to TCR pairs. False discovery rates were estimated in a later analysis by permuting HLA or CMV assignments 20 times. A later analysis grouped co-occurring TCRs with DBSCAN, adding TCRdist sequence similarity when clustering within HLA-allele-positive subsets. Repertoires with fewer than 30,000 or more than 120,000 public chains, plus five repertoires with anomalous nucleotide sharing, were excluded from co-occurrence clustering. Held by TCRdb, this immuneACCESS table contains in-frame sequences only and omits some clones. Under half of the omission traces to an unresolved V gene where checked; the cause of the rest is unknown. D and trimming were read from the DNA, whereas the V and J calls and clone size are those reported in that table. For this sample there are roughly 130,000 clones; about 86% appear just once. The ten largest clones take up 0.55% to 0.85% of the sample.

The source of this sequence is a man aged 18 to 29 in good health and CMV-seronegative. The sequencing sample was made of PBMCs.

The DNA sequence is TGTGCCACCCAGACGGAGAGCTCCTACGAGCAGTACTTC. It translates to CATQTESSYEQYF. The chain joins TRBV6-5 to TRBJ2-7; the D gene is not confidently resolved. V sheds 10 bases and J sheds 0 bases, leaving 13 bases between their ends. Reading the germline V gene gives CDR1 MNHEY and CDR2 SVGAGI. The CDR3 runs 13 residues from the cysteine to the phenylalanine. Of all the DNA, just the CDR3 is kept, 39 bases in frame from base 1.